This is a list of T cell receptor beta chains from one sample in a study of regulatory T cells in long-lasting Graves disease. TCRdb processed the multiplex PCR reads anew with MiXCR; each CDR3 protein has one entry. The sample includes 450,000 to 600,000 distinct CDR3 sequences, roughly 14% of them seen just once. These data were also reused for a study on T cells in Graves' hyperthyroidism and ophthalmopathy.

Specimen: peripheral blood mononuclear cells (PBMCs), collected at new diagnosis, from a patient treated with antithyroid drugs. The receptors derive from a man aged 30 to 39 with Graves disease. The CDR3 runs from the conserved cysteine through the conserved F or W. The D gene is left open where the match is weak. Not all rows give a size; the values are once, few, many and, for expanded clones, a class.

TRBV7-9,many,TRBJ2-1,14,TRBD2,TGTGCCAGCAGCCGAACGGGGGGGGAGAATGAGCAGTTCTTC,CASSRTGGENEQFF
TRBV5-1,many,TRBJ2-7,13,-,TGCGCCAGCAGCTCACAGACCTCCTACGAGCAGTACTTC,CASSSQTSYEQYF
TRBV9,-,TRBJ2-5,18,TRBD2,TGTGCCAGCAGCGTACGCGCGGGGGGTTCAGAGAACCAAGAGACCCAGTACTTC,CASSVRAGGSENQETQYF
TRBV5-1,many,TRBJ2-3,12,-,TGCGCCAGCAGGGTTTCGGCAGATACGCAGTATTTT,CASRVSADTQYF
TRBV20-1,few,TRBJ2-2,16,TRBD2,TGCAGTGCTAGGCCTCGGGAGGGCCGGTACACCGGGGAGCTGTTTTTT,CSARPREGRYTGELFF
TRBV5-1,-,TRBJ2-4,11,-,TGCGCCAGCAGCTTGGATGTTATTCAGTACTTC,CASSLDVIQYF
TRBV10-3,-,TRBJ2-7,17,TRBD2,TGTGCCATCAGTGACCCCCCCGGGGGGGTGGGGACCTACGAGCAGTACTTC,CAISDPPGGVGTYEQYF
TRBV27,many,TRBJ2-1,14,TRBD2,TGTGCCAGCAAATTGCGGGAGGGCCATTATGAGCAGTTCTTC,CASKLREGHYEQFF
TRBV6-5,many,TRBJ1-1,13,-,TGTGCCAGCAGTTACGCAGGGTGGACTGAAGCTTTCTTT,CASSYAGWTEAFF
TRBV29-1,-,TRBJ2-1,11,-,TGCAGCGTCAAGGGTTCCAATGAGCAGTTCTTC,CSVKGSNEQFF
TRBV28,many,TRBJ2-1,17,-,TGTGCCAGCAATAGCGGGTCAGGAGGGGGCTCCTACAATGAGCAGTTCTTC,CASNSGSGGGSYNEQFF
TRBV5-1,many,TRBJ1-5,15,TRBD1,TGCGCCAGCAGCTTAGGGGCAGGGGGCGATCAGCCCCAGCATTTT,CASSLGAGGDQPQHF
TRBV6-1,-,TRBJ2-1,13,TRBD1,TGTGCCAGCACCCATACGCGGGGACAGGGTTCGTTCTTC,CASTHTRGQGSFF
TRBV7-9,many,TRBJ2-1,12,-,TGTGCCAGCAGCCGGGACACCCACCGCGGGTTCTTC,CASSRDTHRGFF
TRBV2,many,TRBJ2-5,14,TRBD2,TGTGCCAGCAGTGGGACGGGAGGACGGAAGACCCAGTACTTC,CASSGTGGRKTQYF
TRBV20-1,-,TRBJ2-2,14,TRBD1,TGCAGTGCTGTTCCGGGACAGGGAAACGGGGAGCTGTTTTTT,CSAVPGQGNGELFF
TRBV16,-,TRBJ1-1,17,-,TGTGCCAGCAGCCAATCTCCGGGCGGGGGGCCGGACACTGAAGCTTTCTTT,CASSQSPGGGPDTEAFF
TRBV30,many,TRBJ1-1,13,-,TGTGCCTGGAGCGCACAGGGGAACACTGAAGCTTTCTTT,CAWSAQGNTEAFF
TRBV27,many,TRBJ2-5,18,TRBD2,TGTGCCAGCAGTTTACCCGGGACTAGCGGGAGGAATCAAGAGACCCAGTACTTC,CASSLPGTSGRNQETQYF
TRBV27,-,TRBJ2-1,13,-,TGTGCCAGCAGTTTAAGTCTATACAATGAGCGGTTCTTC,CASSLSLYNERFF
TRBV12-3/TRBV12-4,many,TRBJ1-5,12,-,TGTGCCAGCACGGACTTTGCGGAGCCCCAGCATTTT,CASTDFAEPQHF
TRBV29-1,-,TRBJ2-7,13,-,TGCAGCGTTGAAGGAAGGGCCGGCCGCGAGCAGTACTTC,CSVEGRAGREQYF
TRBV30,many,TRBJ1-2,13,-,TGTGCCTGGAGTGAGCAGGGCGCAGATGGCTACACCTTC,CAWSEQGADGYTF
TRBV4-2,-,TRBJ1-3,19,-,TGTGCCAGCAGCCAAGGCCCAGGGACAACGGGCGCTGGCGAAAACACCATATATTTT,CASSQGPGTTGAGENTIYF
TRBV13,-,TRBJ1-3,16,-,TGTGCCAGCAGCTCCAGGGGAAGAAGGTCTGGAAACACCATATATTTT,CASSSRGRRSGNTIYF
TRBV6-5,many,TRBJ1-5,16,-,TGTGCCAGCAGTTACTCGGCGGGGGAGAGCAATCAGCCCCAGCATTTT,CASSYSAGESNQPQHF
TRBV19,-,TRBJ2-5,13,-,TGTGCCAGTAGTACCAGAGGGTTAGAGACCCAGTACTTC,CASSTRGLETQYF
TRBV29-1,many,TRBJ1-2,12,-,TGCAGCGTTGAAAGGGGTGGCTATGGCTACACCTTC,CSVERGGYGYTF
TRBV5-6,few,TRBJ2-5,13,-,TGTGCCAGCAGAAGGGACAACCAAGAGACCCAGTACTTC,CASRRDNQETQYF
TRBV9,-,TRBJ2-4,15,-,TGTGCCAGCAGCATAGGAGGGACCCCGGGGAACATTCAGTACTTC,CASSIGGTPGNIQYF
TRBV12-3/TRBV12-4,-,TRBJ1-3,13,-,TGTGCCAGCAGTGGGGCAGGGACGTACACCATATATTTT,CASSGAGTYTIYF
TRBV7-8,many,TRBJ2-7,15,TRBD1,TGTGCCAGCAGCCCGAAGCGGACAGGGGCCTACGAGCAGTACTTC,CASSPKRTGAYEQYF
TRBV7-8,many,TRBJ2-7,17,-,TGTGCCAGCAGCTTAGCCTTTCGGGTCTCTAGCTCCTACGAGCAGTACTTC,CASSLAFRVSSSYEQYF
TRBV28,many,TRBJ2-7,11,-,TGTGCCAGCAGCCAGTGGACCTCTCAGTACTTC,CASSQWTSQYF
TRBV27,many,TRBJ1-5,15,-,TGTGCCAGCAGTTTAAACCCTACTTACCTCCAGCCCCAGCATTTT,CASSLNPTYLQPQHF
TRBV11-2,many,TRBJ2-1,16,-,TGTGCCAGCAGCCCAGCCGGCGGGACAGTATACAATGAGCAGTTCTTC,CASSPAGGTVYNEQFF
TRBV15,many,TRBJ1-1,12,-,TGTGCCACCAGCAGAGTATCGGATGAAGCTTTCTTT,CATSRVSDEAFF
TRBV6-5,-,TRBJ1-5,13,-,TGTGCCAGCAGTTACTCAACCAATCAGCCCCAGCATTTT,CASSYSTNQPQHF
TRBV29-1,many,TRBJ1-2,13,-,TGCAGCGTGGGCCCAGGGGTAGTGCAGGGCTACACCTTC,CSVGPGVVQGYTF
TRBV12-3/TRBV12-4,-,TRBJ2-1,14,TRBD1,TGTGCCAGCAGCGACAGGGGCTCCTACAATGAGCAGTTCTTC,CASSDRGSYNEQFF
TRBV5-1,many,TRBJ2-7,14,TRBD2,TGCGCCAGCAGGCAGCGGGAGCCCTCCTACGAGCAGTACTTC,CASRQREPSYEQYF
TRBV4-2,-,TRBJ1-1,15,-,TGTGCCAGCAGCCCCCAGGGCAGGACGAACACTGAAGCTTTCTTT,CASSPQGRTNTEAFF
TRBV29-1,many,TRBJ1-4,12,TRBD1,TGCAGCGCAGGGGGTACTAATGAAAAACTGTTTTTT,CSAGGTNEKLFF
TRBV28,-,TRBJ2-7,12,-,TGTGCCAGCAGAGGACGGATCTACGAGCAGTACTTC,CASRGRIYEQYF
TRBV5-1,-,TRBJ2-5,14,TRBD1,TGCGCCAGCCGGACAGGGTCCAGCGAGGAGACCCAGTACTTC,CASRTGSSEETQYF
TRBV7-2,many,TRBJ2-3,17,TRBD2,TGTGCCAGCAGCTTAGCGTTACGCGGGAGGGGCGCAGATACGCAGTATTTT,CASSLALRGRGADTQYF
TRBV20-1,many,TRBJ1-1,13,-,TGCAGTGCTAGACCTGGTCGGCAGGGTGAAGCTTTCTTT,CSARPGRQGEAFF
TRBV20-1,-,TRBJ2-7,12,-,TGCAGTGCGAGTATAGTGTCCTACGAGCAGTACTTC,CSASIVSYEQYF
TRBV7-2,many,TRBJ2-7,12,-,TGTGCCAGCAGCTCTAGTATGTACGAGCAGTACTTC,CASSSSMYEQYF
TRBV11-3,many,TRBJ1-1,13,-,TGTGCCAGCAGCTTAGTGGCCGGCACTGAAGCTTTCTTT,CASSLVAGTEAFF
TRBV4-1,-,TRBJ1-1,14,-,TGCGCCAGCAGCCCTCCCGGTTTTTCCACTGAAGCTTTCTTT,CASSPPGFSTEAFF
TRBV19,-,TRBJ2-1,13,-,TGTGCCAGTAGTCTAGCGAACGCAGATGAGCAGTTCTTC,CASSLANADEQFF